Sequencing of this TCR beta chain was carried out in a study of neurological immune-mediated disorders (dated by TCRdb to 2018 to 2020). Some background on the complete study: Peripheral blood TCR-beta repertoires from HTLV-I-associated myelopathy (HAM/TSP) patients, multiple sclerosis patients and healthy controls were compared by UMI-based sequencing. Longitudinal samples, technical triplicates and paired sorted CD4+ and CD8+ T-cell subsets, alongside PBMC samples, were included among the approximately 98 TCR-beta libraries. The cohort was made up of approximately 69 subjects, consisting of around 14 HAM/TSP patients, about 34 multiple sclerosis patients and some 20 healthy controls. Overall study results and their limits: TCR clonal expansion was greatest in HAM/TSP patients and smallest in MS patients, who ranked below even healthy controls. Expanded clones from different subjects shared no identical CDR3 amino acid sequences, which suggests that TCR-beta repertoires were private in all groups.

Regarding this clonotype: No antigen is known for it. No base-level quality is on record; no much larger clone is a single base apart.

Libraries from unsorted PBMCs were made from 2 million PBMCs kept in RNAlater at -80 degrees C until RNA extraction. Peripheral blood underwent Ficoll-Hypaque density gradient centrifugation to isolate PBMCs, which were then cryopreserved in liquid nitrogen. cDNA synthesis used template-switch 5'RACE with a primer carrying a 10-nucleotide random unique molecular identifier tagging each TCR transcript. Every sequencing run yielded over 170 million TCR-beta sequences covering 15-18 subjects. The RNeasy kit was used for extraction of total RNA. TCR-beta VDJ regions were amplified with primers for the TCR constant region and the 5'RACE anchor, using the KAPA Real-time Library Amplification kit. Sample indexes and Illumina adaptors were added in a first PCR, and a second PCR then increased library yield. After purification with Ampure beads, the TCR product of roughly 650 bp was size-selected on a 2% E-gel SizeSelection system. Library quality was checked on a Bioanalyzer, concentration was measured with Qubit, and libraries were quantified with the Kapa Library Quantification kit before pooling. An Illumina HiSeq 2500 sequenced the libraries paired-end 2 x 150 bp. To increase sequence diversity, about 25-30% phiX was spiked into each library pool. The original methods were these. The UMI-based MiGEC pipeline processed quality-filtered reads and removed over 80% of raw TCR sequences during error correction. VDJ genes were aligned to IMGT germline references, and clonotypes were defined by unique CDR3 amino acid sequence plus V-J genes. VDJtools evaluated clonal expansion, Shannon diversity and CDR3 relatedness (CalcPairwiseDistances, ClusterSamples); CLCbio workbench built phylogenetic trees. Expanded clones were defined as having at least 8 unique UMIs, based on coefficient-of-variation modelling across technical triplicates. TCRdb itself trimmed the public reads at Q25 with fastp, ran MiXCR and retained productive beta chains. Rows matching on CDR3 protein sequence are summarized as one entry with the most common DNA and genes. TCRdb's processing, not the authors', yielded these V and J calls. Counted in this sample were over 15,000 distinct CDR3 sequences; around a quarter of them appeared once. The ten biggest clones cover more than 30% of the sample.

The germline V gene encodes CDR1 MNHNY and CDR2 SVGAGI (reference sequence). The CDR3 sequence holds 14 residues, the cysteine and phenylalanine included. Just the 42-base CDR3 DNA is kept, in frame starting at base 1. The V end loses 4 bases and the J end loses 7 bases, and a stretch of 14 bases separates them. Here the chain combines TRBV6-6 and TRBJ1-3; the D gene is possibly TRBD1, with 6 bases matching. The clonotype was recovered from a man aged 45-60 years with HTLV-1-associated myelopathy (HAM/TSP). The material sequenced was PBMCs. The CDR3 has the sequence CASSSPGQVNTIYF. The nucleotide sequence is TGTGCCAGCAGTTCGCCGGGACAAGTGAACACCATATATTTT.